This entry features one T cell receptor (beta chain) sequence. The antigen is unknown. This sample was included in a study of OX40 agonist ivuxolimab in advanced cancers. Study-wide results and caveats: Compared with CD4+, CD8+ T cells on average had more expanded clones.

V lost 0 bases to trimming and J lost 3 bases, with 10 bases between them. CDR3 size: 15 residues. Germline-derived CDR1 and CDR2 are SGHTS and YDEGEE. Assay used: immunoSEQ multiplex PCR; TCRdb lists only in-frame clones, some missing. The sample lists 45,000 to 55,000 clones; 88% were seen once. A history of autoimmune disease or systemic immunosuppression excluded patients. Collection of blood occurred at baseline, at cycle 4 day 1, and at cycle 7 day 1. The chain recombines TRBV5-8 with TRBJ1-5; D ambiguous. The specimen was CD4+ or CD8+ T cells sorted from blood, collected in a trial of the OX40 agonist ivuxolimab. This TCR was recovered from an adult with an advanced solid tumor such as melanoma, head and neck, liver or kidney cancer. The CDR3 spells CASSLGRNYNQPQHF. CDR3 bases: TGTGCCAGCAGCTTGGGGCGGAACTACAATCAGCCCCAGCATTTT.